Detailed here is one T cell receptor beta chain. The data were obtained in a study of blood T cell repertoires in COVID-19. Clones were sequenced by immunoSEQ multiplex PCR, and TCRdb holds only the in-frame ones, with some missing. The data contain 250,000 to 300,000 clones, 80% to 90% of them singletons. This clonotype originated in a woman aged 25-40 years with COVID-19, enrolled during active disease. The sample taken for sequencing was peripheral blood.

The CDR3 nucleotides are TGTGCCAGCAGTTTAATAGGGGACAGATACACTGAAGCTTTCTTT. This codes for CASSLIGDRYTEAFF. The rearrangement links TRBV27 to TRBJ1-1; TRBD1 aligns across 7 bases. Germline V gene data show CDR1 as MNHEY and CDR2 as SMNVEV (reference sequence). V was pared by 2 bases and J by 3 bases, with 6 bases of the junction left unmatched. The CDR3 sequence is 15 residues long.